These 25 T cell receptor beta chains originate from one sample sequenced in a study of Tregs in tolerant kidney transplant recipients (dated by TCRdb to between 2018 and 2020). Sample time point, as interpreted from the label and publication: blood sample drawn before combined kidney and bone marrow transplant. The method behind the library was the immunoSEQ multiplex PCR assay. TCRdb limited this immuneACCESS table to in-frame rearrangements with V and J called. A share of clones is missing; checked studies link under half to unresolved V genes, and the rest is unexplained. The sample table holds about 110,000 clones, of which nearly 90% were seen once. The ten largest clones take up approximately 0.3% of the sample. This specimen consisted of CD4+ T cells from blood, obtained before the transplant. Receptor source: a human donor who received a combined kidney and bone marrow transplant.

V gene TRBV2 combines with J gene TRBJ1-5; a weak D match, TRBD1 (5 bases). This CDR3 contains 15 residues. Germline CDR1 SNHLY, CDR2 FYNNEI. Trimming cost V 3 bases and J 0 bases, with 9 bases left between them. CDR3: CASSDQGISNQPQHF. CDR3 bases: TGTGCCAGCAGTGACCAGGGCATTAGCAATCAGCCCCAGCATTTT.

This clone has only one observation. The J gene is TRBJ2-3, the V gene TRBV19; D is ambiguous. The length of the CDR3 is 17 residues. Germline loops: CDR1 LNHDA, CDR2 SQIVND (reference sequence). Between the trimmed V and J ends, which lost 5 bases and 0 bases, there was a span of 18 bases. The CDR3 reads CASSLVASAVSTDTQYF. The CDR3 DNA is TGTGCCAGTAGTCTTGTAGCCTCGGCGGTTAGCACAGATACGCAGTATTTT.

The CDR3 DNA sequence: TGTGCCAGCAGCAATCCCGGGACAGCTACTTCCTATGGCTACACCTTC. Translation: CASSNPGTATSYGYTF. The V call is TRBV7-2, the J call TRBJ1-2, with TRBD1 identical over 7 bases. The CDR3 spans 16 residues. Germline loops: CDR1 SGHTA, CDR2 FQGNSA. Trimming at V came to 5 bases and at J to 4 bases, leaving 13 bases not matched to a gene.

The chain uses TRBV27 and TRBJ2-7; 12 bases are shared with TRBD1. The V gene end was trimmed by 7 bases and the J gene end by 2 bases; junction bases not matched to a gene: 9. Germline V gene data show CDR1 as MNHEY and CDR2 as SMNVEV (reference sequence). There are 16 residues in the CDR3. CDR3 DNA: TGTGCCAGCACCAGGGGGGGGACAGGGGGCACCTACGAGCAGTACTTC. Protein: CASTRGGTGGTYEQYF.

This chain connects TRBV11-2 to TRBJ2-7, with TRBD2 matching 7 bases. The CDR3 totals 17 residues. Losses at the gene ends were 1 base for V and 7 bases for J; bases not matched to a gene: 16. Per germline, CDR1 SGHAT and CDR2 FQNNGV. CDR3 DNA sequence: TGTGCCAGCAGCTTAGCCCGTGAACTAGCGCCCCTGGAGGAGCAGTACTTC. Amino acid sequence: CASSLARELAPLEEQYF.

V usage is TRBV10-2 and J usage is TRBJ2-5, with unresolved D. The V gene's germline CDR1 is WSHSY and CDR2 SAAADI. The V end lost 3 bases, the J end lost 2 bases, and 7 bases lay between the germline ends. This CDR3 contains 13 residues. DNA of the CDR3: TGCGCCAGCAGTGAAACTAATCAAGAGACCCAGTACTTC. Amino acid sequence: CASSETNQETQYF.

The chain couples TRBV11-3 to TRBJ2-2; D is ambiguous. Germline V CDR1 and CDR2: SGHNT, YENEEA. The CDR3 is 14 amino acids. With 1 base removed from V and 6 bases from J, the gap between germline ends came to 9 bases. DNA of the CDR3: TGTGCCAGCAGCTTAGGAGGTAGTTCCGGGGAGCTGTTTTTT. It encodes CASSLGGSSGELFF.

The CDR3 loop reads CASSLGWRGVPYNEQFF. The DNA of the CDR3 is TGTGCCAGCAGCTTAGGTTGGCGGGGGGTGCCCTACAATGAGCAGTTCTTC. The rearrangement joins TRBV7-2 to TRBJ2-1; the match to TRBD2 covers 8 bases. V gave up 1 base and J gave up 2 bases; unmatched junction bases: 7. Germline V CDR1 and CDR2: SGHTA, FQGNSA. The CDR3 length is 17 residues.

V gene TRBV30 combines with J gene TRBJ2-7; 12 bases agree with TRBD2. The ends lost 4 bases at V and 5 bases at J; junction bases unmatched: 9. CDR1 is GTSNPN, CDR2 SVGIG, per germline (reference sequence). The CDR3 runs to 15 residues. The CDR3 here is CAWTASGRAGNEQYF. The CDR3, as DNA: TGTGCCTGGACGGCTAGCGGGAGGGCGGGCAACGAGCAGTACTTC.

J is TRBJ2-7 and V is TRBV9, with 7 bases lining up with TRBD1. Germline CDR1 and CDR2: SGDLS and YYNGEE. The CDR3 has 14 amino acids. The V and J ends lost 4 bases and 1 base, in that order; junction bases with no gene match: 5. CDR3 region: CASSTSGQSYEQYF. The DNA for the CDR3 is TGTGCCAGCAGCACCTCGGGACAGTCCTACGAGCAGTACTTC.

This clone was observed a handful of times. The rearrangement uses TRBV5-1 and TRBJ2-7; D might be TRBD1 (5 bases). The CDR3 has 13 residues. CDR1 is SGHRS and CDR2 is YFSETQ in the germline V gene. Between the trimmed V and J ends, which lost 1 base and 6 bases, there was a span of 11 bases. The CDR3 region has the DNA TGCGCCAGCAGCTTGCCAGGGAATGGCGAGCAGTACTTC. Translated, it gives CASSLPGNGEQYF.

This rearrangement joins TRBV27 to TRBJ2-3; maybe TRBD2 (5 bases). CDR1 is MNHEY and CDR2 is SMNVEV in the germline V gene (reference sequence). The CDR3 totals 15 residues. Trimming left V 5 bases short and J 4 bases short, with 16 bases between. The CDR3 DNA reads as TGTGCCAGCAGTCCAGACTCGCGGGCCCCAGATACGCAGTATTTT. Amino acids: CASSPDSRAPDTQYF.

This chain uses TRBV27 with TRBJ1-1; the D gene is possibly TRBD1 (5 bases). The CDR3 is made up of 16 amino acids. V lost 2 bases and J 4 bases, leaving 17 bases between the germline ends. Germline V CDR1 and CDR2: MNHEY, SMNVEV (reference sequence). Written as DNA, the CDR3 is TGTGCCAGCAGTTTAAGTAATAGGGGTTCGGGCACTGAAGCTTTCTTT. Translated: CASSLSNRGSGTEAFF.

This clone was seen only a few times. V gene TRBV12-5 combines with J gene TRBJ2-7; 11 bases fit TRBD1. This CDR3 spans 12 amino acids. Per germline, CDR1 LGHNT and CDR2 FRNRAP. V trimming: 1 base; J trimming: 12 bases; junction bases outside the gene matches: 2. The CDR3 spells CASGLAGTGGYF. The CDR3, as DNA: TGTGCTAGTGGTTTGGCAGGGACAGGGGGGTACTTC. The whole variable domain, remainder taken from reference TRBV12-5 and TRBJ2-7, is DARVTQTPRHKVTEMGQEVTMRCQPILGHNTVFWYRQTMMQGLELLAYFRNRAPLDDSGMPKDRFSAEMPDATLATLKIQPSEPRDSAVYFCASGLAGTGGYFGPGTRLTVT.

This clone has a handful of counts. CDR3 coding DNA: TGTGCCAGCAGCCAGGCGGGGACAGGGGCGTACACCATATATTTT. Translation gives CASSQAGTGAYTIYF. This chain uses TRBV5-5 with TRBJ1-3, with 10 bases lining up with TRBD1. Germline V gene data show CDR1 as SGHKS and CDR2 as YYEKEE (reference sequence). Trimming at V came to 4 bases and at J to 8 bases, leaving 9 bases not matched to a gene. The CDR3 contains 15 residues.

In DNA form, the CDR3 reads TGCGCCAGCAGCCAAGAGGGAGGTATTTGGGGAAACTATGGCTACACCTTC. Protein: CASSQEGGIWGNYGYTF. V usage is TRBV4-3 and J usage is TRBJ1-2; D gene unclear. Looked up from germline, CDR1 is LGHNA and CDR2 is YSLEER. This CDR3 comprises 17 residues. The V gene lost 0 bases and the J gene lost 2 bases, with 16 bases spanning the gap.

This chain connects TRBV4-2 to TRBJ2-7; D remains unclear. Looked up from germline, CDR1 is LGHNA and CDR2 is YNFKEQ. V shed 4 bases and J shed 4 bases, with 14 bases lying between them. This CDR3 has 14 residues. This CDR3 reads CASSRSQNEYEQYF. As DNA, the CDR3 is TGTGCCAGCAGCCGTAGCCAGAATGAATACGAGCAGTACTTC.

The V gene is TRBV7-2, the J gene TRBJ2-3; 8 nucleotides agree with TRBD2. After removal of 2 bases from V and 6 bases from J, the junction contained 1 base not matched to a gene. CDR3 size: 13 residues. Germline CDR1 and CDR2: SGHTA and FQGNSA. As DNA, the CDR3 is TGTGCCAGCAGCTTAACGGGAGGGGATACGCAGTATTTT. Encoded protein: CASSLTGGDTQYF.

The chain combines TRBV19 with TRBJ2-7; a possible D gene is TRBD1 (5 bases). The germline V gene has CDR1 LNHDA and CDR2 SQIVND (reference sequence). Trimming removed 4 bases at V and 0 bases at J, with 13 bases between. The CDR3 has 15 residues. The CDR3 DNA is TGTGCCAGTAGTAATCGTCAGGGAATCTCCTACGAGCAGTACTTC. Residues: CASSNRQGISYEQYF.

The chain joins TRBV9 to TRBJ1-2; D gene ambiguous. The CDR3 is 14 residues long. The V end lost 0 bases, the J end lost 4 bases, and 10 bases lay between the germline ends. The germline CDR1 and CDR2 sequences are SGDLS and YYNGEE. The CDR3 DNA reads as TGTGCCAGCAGCGTAGGATCTGGCAGCTATGGCTACACCTTC. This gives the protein CASSVGSGSYGYTF.

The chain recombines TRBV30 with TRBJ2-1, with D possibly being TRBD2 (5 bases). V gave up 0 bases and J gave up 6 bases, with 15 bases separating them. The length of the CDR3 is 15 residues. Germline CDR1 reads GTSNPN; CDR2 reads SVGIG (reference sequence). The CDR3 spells CAWSVRLAEGNEQFF. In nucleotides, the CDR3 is TGTGCCTGGAGTGTAAGGCTAGCCGAAGGCAATGAGCAGTTCTTC.

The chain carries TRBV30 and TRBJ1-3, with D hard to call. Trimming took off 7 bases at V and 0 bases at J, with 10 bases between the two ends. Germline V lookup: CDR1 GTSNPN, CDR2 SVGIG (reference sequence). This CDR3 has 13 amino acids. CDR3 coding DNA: TGTGCCTCGAGAGCTTCCTCTGGAAACACCATATATTTT. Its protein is CASRASSGNTIYF.

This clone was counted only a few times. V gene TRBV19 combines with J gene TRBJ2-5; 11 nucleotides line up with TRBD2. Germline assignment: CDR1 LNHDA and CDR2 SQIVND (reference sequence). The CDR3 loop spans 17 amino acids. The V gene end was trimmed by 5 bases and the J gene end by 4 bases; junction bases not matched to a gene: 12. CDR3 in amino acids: CASSPASSGRILETQYF. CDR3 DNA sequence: TGTGCCAGTAGTCCGGCCTCTAGCGGGAGGATCCTAGAGACCCAGTACTTC.

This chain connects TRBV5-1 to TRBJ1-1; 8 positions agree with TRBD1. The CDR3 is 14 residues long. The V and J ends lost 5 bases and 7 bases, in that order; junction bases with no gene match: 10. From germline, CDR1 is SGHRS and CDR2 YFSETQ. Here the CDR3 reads CASSSDRGVNEAFF. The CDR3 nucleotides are TGCGCCAGCAGTTCCGACAGGGGAGTTAATGAAGCTTTCTTT.

This CDR3 reads CASSQERRGRGEKLFF. In nucleotides, the CDR3 is TGCGCCAGCAGCCAAGAGAGGCGAGGTCGCGGTGAAAAACTGTTTTTT. The rearrangement links TRBV4-1 to TRBJ1-4; D unclear. There are 16 residues in the CDR3. In germline, CDR1 is MGHRA, CDR2 YSYEKL. V was pared by 0 bases and J by 7 bases, with 15 bases between.